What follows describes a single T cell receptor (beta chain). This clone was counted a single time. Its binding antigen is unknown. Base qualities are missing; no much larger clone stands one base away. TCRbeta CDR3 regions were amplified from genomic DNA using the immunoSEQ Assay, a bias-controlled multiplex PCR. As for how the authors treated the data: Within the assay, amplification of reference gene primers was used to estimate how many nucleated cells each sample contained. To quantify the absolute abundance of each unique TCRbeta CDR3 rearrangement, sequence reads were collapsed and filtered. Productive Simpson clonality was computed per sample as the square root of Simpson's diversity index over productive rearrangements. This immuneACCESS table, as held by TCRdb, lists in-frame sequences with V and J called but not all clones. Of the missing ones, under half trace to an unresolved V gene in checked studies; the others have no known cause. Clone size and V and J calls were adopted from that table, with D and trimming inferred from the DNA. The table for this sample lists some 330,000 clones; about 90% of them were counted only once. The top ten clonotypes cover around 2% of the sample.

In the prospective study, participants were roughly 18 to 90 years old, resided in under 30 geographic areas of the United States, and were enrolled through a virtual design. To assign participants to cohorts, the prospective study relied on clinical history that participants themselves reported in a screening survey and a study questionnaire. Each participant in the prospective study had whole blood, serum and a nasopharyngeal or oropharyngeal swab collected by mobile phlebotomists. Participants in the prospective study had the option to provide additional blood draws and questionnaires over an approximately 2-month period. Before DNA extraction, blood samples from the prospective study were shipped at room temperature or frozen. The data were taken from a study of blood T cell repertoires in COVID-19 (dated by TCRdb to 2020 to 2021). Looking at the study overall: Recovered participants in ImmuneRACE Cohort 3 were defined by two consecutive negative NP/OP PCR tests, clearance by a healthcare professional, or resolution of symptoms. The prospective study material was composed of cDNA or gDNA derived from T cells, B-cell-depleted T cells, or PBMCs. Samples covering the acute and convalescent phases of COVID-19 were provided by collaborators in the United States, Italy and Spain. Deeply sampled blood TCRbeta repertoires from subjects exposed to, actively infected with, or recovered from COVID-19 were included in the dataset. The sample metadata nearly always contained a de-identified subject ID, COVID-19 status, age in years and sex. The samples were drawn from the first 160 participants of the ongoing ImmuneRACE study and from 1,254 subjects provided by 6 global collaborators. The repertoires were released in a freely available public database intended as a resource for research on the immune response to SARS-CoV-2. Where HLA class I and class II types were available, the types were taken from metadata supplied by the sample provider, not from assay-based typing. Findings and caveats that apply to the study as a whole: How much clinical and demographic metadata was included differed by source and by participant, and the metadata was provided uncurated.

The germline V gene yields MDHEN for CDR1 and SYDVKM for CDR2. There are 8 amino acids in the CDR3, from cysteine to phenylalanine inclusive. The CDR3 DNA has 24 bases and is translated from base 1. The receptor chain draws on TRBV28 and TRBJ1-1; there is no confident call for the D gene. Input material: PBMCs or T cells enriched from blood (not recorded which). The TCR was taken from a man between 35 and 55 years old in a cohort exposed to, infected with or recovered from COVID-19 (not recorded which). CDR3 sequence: CGASEAFF. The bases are TGTGGGGCGTCTGAAGCTTTCTTT.